A selection of T cell receptor beta chains follows, all from one sample in a study of T cell responses to AZD1222 COVID-19 vaccine. The method was immunoSEQ multiplex PCR; TCRdb's version includes in-frame clones alone and lacks a portion of them. This table holds about 76,000 clones, over 75% found once. Sequencing was performed on peripheral blood, taken on day 0 of AZD1222 vaccination. These receptors were collected from an adult in good health. CDR3s include the opening cysteine and the closing phenylalanine or tryptophan. Each record gives: V gene, J gene, D gene, clone size, CDR3 protein, CDR3 DNA. The D gene is left open where the match is weak. Where a row states a size, it is once, few, many or the class of an expanded clone; other rows omit it.

>TRBV11-3|TRBJ2-1|.|.
CASSPPGFLNEQFF
TGTGCCAGCAGCCCCCCGGGTTTCTTGAATGAGCAGTTCTTC
>TRBV30|TRBJ2-2|.|.
CAWSVKEGQRGTGELFF
TGTGCCTGGAGTGTAAAGGAGGGCCAGAGGGGAACCGGGGAGCTGTTTTTT
>TRBV6-6|TRBJ1-6|TRBD1|.
CASRRRGRLQPLHF
TGTGCCAGCAGACGCAGGGGGCGCCTTCAACCCCTCCACTTT
>TRBV11-3|TRBJ2-2|TRBD1|.
CASAGQGGANTGELFF
TGTGCCAGCGCTGGACAGGGAGGCGCGAACACCGGGGAGCTGTTTTTT
>TRBV4-1|TRBJ2-2|.|.
CASSQAPSRSPGELFF
TGCGCCAGCAGCCAGGCCCCGTCCCGGAGTCCCGGGGAGCTGTTTTTT
>TRBV7-2|TRBJ2-7|.|.
CASSRGGSSYEQYF
TGTGCCAGCAGCCGGGGCGGCTCCTCCTACGAGCAGTACTTC
>TRBV7-9|TRBJ1-2|.|once
CASSLSQENYGYTF
TGTGCCAGCAGCTTATCACAGGAGAACTATGGCTACACCTTC
>TRBV6-5|TRBJ1-2|.|.
CASSYSTDPRGYTF
TGTGCCAGCAGTTACTCGACAGACCCGAGGGGCTACACCTTC
>TRBV2|TRBJ2-2|.|.
CASRGRTNTGELFF
TGTGCCAGCAGGGGACGTACGAACACCGGGGAGCTGTTTTTT
>TRBV28|TRBJ1-4|.|.
CASSLAGHSFF
TGTGCCAGCAGTTTAGCGGGCCATAGTTTTTTT
>TRBV7-2|TRBJ1-3|.|.
CASSLGPLGGSTGNTIYF
TGTGCCAGCAGCTTAGGCCCCTTGGGGGGATCTACTGGAAACACCATATATTTT
>TRBV9|TRBJ2-7|.|.
CASSVGGTLGSYEQYF
TGTGCCAGCAGCGTAGGTGGGACATTGGGATCCTACGAGCAGTACTTC
>TRBV19|TRBJ2-5|TRBD1|.
CASSAGQGSAQYF
TGTGCCAGTAGTGCCGGACAGGGCTCGGCCCAGTACTTC
>TRBV28|TRBJ1-2|.|.
CASSLGGRYGYTF
TGTGCCAGCAGCCTGGGGGGACGCTATGGCTACACCTTC
>TRBV10-3|TRBJ2-1|TRBD1|.
CAISADRGDYNEQFF
TGTGCCATCAGTGCAGACAGGGGGGACTACAATGAGCAGTTCTTC
>TRBV9|TRBJ1-1|.|.
CASSVSTGGMNTEAFF
TGTGCCAGCAGCGTCTCTACAGGAGGCATGAACACTGAAGCTTTCTTT
>TRBV11-1|TRBJ2-5|.|.
CASSPPGGAWETQYF
TGTGCCAGCAGCCCCCCGGGCGGCGCGTGGGAGACCCAGTACTTC
>TRBV29-1|TRBJ1-2|.|.
CSVERTKNYGYTF
TGCAGCGTTGAACGGACGAAGAACTATGGCTACACCTTC
>TRBV7-9|TRBJ2-1|TRBD1|.
CASSLGGGASNEQFF
TGTGCCAGCAGCTTAGGAGGGGGCGCGTCCAATGAGCAGTTCTTC
>TRBV6-6|TRBJ2-2|.|few
CASRAGPNTGELFF
TGTGCCAGCCGGGCGGGACCGAACACCGGGGAGCTGTTTTTT
>TRBV28|TRBJ2-1|TRBD2|.
CASSPRTSGSYEQFF
TGTGCCAGCAGTCCTCGGACTAGCGGGAGTTATGAGCAGTTCTTC
>TRBV2|TRBJ2-5|.|.
CASRARQIQETQYF
TGTGCCAGCAGGGCGAGGCAGATACAAGAGACCCAGTACTTC
>TRBV29-1|TRBJ2-7|TRBD2|.
CSVEGATSDYEQYF
TGCAGCGTTGAAGGAGCCACTAGCGACTACGAGCAGTACTTC
>TRBV23-1|TRBJ1-1|TRBD1|.
CASSQGQGRSGAEAFF
TGCGCCAGCAGTCAGGGACAGGGGAGGTCGGGAGCTGAAGCTTTCTTT
>TRBV5-1|TRBJ2-2|.|.
CASSLARQDTGELFF
TGCGCCAGCAGCTTGGCCCGACAGGACACCGGGGAGCTGTTTTTT
>TRBV3-1/TRBV3-2|TRBJ1-1|.|.
CASSQDFTGANTEAFF
TGTGCCAGCAGCCAAGATTTTACGGGGGCGAACACTGAAGCTTTCTTT
>TRBV28|TRBJ1-6|.|.
CASGGTPIIPLHF
TGTGCCAGCGGCGGGACTCCGATTATACCCCTCCACTTT
>TRBV7-8|TRBJ2-6|.|.
CASIGAAGANVLTF
TGTGCCAGCATCGGGGCTGCTGGGGCCAACGTCCTGACTTTC
>TRBV2|TRBJ2-1|TRBD1|.
CASGQGAGNEQFF
TGTGCCAGCGGACAGGGGGCGGGTAATGAGCAGTTCTTC
>TRBV10-2|TRBJ2-7|.|.
CASKGALVLYEQYF
TGCGCCAGCAAAGGGGCCCTAGTCCTTTACGAGCAGTACTTC
>TRBV6-5|TRBJ1-4|.|.
CASSLLGEEEKLFF
TGTGCCAGCAGTTTATTAGGGGAAGAGGAAAAACTGTTTTTT
>TRBV2|TRBJ1-1|.|.
CASIFGVNTEAFF
TGTGCCAGCATATTCGGGGTGAACACTGAAGCTTTCTTT
>TRBV18|TRBJ1-5|.|.
CASSLGLNQPQHF
TGTGCCAGCTCCCTCGGGCTAAATCAGCCCCAGCATTTT
>TRBV6-2/TRBV6-3|TRBJ1-1|.|.
CASSYGETEAFF
TGTGCCAGCAGTTACGGGGAGACTGAAGCTTTCTTT
>TRBV2|TRBJ2-1|.|.
CASRFAQGWDEQFF
TGTGCCAGCAGGTTCGCCCAGGGATGGGATGAGCAGTTCTTC
>TRBV6-1|TRBJ2-3|.|.
CASSEGSTDTQYF
TGTGCCAGCAGTGAAGGAAGCACAGATACGCAGTATTTT
>TRBV6-6|TRBJ2-5|.|few
CASSYRVSRTQYF
TGTGCCAGCAGTTACAGGGTCTCGAGGACCCAGTACTTC